This T cell receptor beta chain comes out of a study of blood T cell repertoires in COVID-19. Germline CDR1 reads MNHEY; CDR2 reads SVGAGI. V was cut by 2 bases and J by 6 bases, with 13 bases left in between. The CDR3 runs 15 residues. The table came from immunoSEQ multiplex PCR; TCRdb's copy has only in-frame clones and leaves some out. The table includes hundreds of thousands of clones, 70% to 90% detected once. This chain joins TRBV6-5 and TRBJ1-4; D might be TRBD1 (5 bases). This receptor was taken from a woman aged 18-35 years with acute or convalescent COVID-19. The sample comprised peripheral blood. CDR3: CASSYVGGFDEKLFF. CDR3 coding DNA: TGTGCCAGCAGTTACGTCGGGGGGTTTGATGAAAAACTGTTTTTT.